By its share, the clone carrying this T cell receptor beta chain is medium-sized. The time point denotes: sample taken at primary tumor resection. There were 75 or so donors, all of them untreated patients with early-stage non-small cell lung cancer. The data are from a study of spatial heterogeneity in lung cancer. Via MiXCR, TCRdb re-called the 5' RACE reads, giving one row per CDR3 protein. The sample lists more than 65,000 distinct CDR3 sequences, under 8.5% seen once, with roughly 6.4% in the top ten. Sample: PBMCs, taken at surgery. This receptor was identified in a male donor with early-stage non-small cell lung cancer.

The CDR3 coding sequence is TGTGCCAGCAGTTTGGGGAACACTGAAGCTTTCTTT. It yields the protein CASSLGNTEAFF. The V and J genes are TRBV28 and TRBJ1-1; D is unresolved. The V and J ends lost 3 bases and 1 base respectively, with 3 bases between them. This CDR3 is 12 amino acids long. Germline lookup yields CDR1 MDHEN and CDR2 SYDVKM.